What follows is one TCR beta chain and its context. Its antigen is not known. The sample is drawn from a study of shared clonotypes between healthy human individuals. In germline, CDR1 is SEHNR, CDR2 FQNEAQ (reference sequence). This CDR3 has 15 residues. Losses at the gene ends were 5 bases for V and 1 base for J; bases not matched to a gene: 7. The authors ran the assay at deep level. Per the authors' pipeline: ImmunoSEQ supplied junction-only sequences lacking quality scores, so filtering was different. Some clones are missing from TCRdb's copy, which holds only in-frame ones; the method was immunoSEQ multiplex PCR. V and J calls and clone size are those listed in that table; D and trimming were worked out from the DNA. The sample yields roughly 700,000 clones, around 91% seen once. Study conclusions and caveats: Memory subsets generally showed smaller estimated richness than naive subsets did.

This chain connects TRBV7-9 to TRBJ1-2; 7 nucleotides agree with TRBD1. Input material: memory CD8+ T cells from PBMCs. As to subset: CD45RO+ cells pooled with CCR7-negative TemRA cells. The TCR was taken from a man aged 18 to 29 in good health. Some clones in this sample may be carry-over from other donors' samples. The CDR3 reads CASSTQDRINYGYTF. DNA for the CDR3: TGTGCCAGCAGCACCCAGGACAGGATTAACTATGGCTACACCTTC. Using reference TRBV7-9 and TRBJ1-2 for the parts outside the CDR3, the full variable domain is DTGVSQNPRHKITKRGQNVTFRCDPISEHNRLYWYRQTLGQGPEFLTYFQNEAQLEKSRLLSDRFSAERPKGSFSTLEIQRTEQGDSAMYLCASSTQDRINYGYTFGSGTRLTVV.